Listed below are T cell receptor beta chains from one sample, sequenced in a study of T cell responses to AZD1222 COVID-19 vaccine. Generated by immunoSEQ multiplex PCR, the TCRdb table keeps only in-frame clones and is missing some. The sample has around 200,000 clones; approximately 95% are singletons. The sequencing here drew on peripheral blood, taken on day 0 of AZD1222 vaccination. The receptors originated from an adult in good health. Both conserved end residues are part of each CDR3. Fields, in order: D gene, J gene, clone size, V gene, CDR3 protein, CDR3 DNA. The D gene is left open where the match is weak. The size of a clone is reported for some rows only, either as once, few or many, or as a class for expanded clones.

D: TRBD1
J: TRBJ2-1
size: NA
V: TRBV13
CDR3: CASSSGQGAYNEQFF
DNA: TGTGCCAGCAGCTCCGGACAGGGGGCATACAATGAGCAGTTCTTC

D: NA
J: TRBJ2-7
size: once
V: TRBV5-1
CDR3: CASSQSTASSYEQYF
DNA: TGCGCCAGCAGCCAGAGCACTGCTAGCTCCTACGAGCAGTACTTC

D: NA
J: TRBJ2-7
size: NA
V: TRBV3-1/TRBV3-2
CDR3: CASSPGDYKLEQYF
DNA: TGTGCCAGCAGCCCAGGGGACTATAAACTCGAGCAGTACTTC

D: TRBD2
J: TRBJ2-7
size: NA
V: TRBV11-1
CDR3: CASSLGLAGGYEQYF
DNA: TGTGCCAGCAGCTTAGGCCTAGCGGGAGGTTACGAGCAGTACTTC

D: NA
J: TRBJ1-1
size: once
V: TRBV14
CDR3: CASSQGYTEAFF
DNA: TGTGCCAGCAGCCAAGGGTACACTGAAGCTTTCTTT

D: NA
J: TRBJ2-3
size: NA
V: TRBV2
CDR3: CASSEGESDTQYF
DNA: TGTGCCAGCAGTGAAGGGGAGTCGGACACGCAGTATTTT

D: TRBD1
J: TRBJ1-2
size: NA
V: TRBV29-1
CDR3: CSVEKGAGYGYTF
DNA: TGCAGCGTTGAGAAGGGGGCAGGCTATGGCTACACCTTC

D: TRBD2
J: TRBJ2-1
size: NA
V: TRBV4-1
CDR3: CASSPRTSGYNEQFF
DNA: TGCGCCAGCAGCCCCCGGACTAGCGGGTACAATGAGCAGTTCTTC

D: TRBD2
J: TRBJ2-7
size: NA
V: TRBV7-9
CDR3: CAGMTAGVYEQYF
DNA: TGTGCCGGGATGACGGCGGGAGTTTACGAGCAGTACTTC

D: TRBD1
J: TRBJ1-2
size: NA
V: TRBV6-2/TRBV6-3
CDR3: CASSYSEGARGYTF
DNA: TGTGCCAGCAGTTATTCTGAGGGGGCGCGGGGCTACACCTTC

D: NA
J: TRBJ1-1
size: NA
V: TRBV27
CDR3: CASSLPPGMGTEAFF
DNA: TGTGCCAGCAGTTTGCCCCCAGGGATGGGCACTGAAGCTTTCTTT

D: NA
J: TRBJ1-2
size: NA
V: TRBV27
CDR3: CASSLDGYGYTF
DNA: TGTGCCAGCAGTTTAGACGGATATGGCTACACCTTC

D: NA
J: TRBJ2-5
size: NA
V: TRBV18
CDR3: CASSPVLPGRVKETQYF
DNA: TGTGCCAGCTCACCAGTCCTGCCGGGGCGCGTCAAGGAGACCCAGTACTTC

D: NA
J: TRBJ1-6
size: once
V: TRBV5-8
CDR3: CASSFMTGPYNSPLHF
DNA: TGTGCCAGCAGCTTTATGACAGGCCCTTATAATTCACCCCTCCACTTT

D: TRBD1
J: TRBJ2-1
size: NA
V: TRBV3-1/TRBV3-2
CDR3: CASSQATGIYNEQFF
DNA: TGTGCCAGCAGCCAAGCGACAGGGATCTACAATGAGCAGTTCTTC

D: NA
J: TRBJ1-2
size: NA
V: TRBV19
CDR3: CATTGLSERGNYGYTF
DNA: TGTGCCACGACGGGACTTTCCGAACGGGGTAACTATGGCTACACCTTC

D: TRBD1
J: TRBJ1-2
size: NA
V: TRBV3-1/TRBV3-2
CDR3: CASTHRGTDRTNYGYTF
DNA: TGTGCCAGCACCCACCGGGGGACAGACAGAACTAACTATGGCTACACCTTC

D: TRBD1
J: TRBJ2-1
size: NA
V: TRBV5-1
CDR3: CASSLTGTGKNEQFF
DNA: TGCGCCAGCAGCCTAACCGGGACAGGGAAGAATGAGCAGTTCTTC

D: TRBD1
J: TRBJ1-4
size: NA
V: TRBV19
CDR3: CASTGQGALEKLFF
DNA: TGTGCCAGTACTGGACAGGGCGCCCTTGAAAAACTGTTTTTT

D: TRBD1
J: TRBJ1-1
size: NA
V: TRBV27
CDR3: CASGTVNTEAFF
DNA: TGTGCCAGCGGGACAGTGAACACTGAAGCTTTCTTT

D: NA
J: TRBJ1-1
size: NA
V: TRBV9
CDR3: CASSVAGSLNTEAFF
DNA: TGTGCCAGCAGCGTAGCTGGAAGTTTGAACACTGAAGCTTTCTTT

D: NA
J: TRBJ2-4
size: NA
V: TRBV1
CDR3: CTSRLGQGPSLVNIQYF
DNA: TGCACCAGCAGACTCGGACAGGGCCCTTCTCTCGTAAACATTCAGTACTTC